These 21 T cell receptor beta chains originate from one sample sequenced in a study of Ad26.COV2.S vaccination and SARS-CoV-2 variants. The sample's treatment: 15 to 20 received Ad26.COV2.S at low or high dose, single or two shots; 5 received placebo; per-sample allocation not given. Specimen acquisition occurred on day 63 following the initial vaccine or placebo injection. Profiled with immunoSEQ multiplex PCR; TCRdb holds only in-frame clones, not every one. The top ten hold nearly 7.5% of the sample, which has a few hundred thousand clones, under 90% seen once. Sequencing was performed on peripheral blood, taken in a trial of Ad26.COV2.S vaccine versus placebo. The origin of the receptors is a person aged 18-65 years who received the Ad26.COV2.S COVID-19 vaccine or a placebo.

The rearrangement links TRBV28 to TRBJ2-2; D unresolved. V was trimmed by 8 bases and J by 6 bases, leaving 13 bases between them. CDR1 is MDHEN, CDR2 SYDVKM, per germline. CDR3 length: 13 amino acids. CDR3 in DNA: TGTGCCAGCCTCCTGCCGGTCGCCGGGGAGCTGTTTTTT. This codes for CASLLPVAGELFF.

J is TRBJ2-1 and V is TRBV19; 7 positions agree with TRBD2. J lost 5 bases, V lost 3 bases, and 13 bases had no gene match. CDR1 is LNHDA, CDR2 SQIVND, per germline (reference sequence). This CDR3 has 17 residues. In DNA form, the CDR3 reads TGTGCCAGTAGTATTAGGTTAAGGGACTACCTAAACAATGAGCAGTTCTTC. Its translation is CASSIRLRDYLNNEQFF.

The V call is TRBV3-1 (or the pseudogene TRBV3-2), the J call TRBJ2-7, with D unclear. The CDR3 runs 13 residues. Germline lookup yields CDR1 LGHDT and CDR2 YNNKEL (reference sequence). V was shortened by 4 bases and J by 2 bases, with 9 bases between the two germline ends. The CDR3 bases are TGTGCCAGCAGCCCTATCGCAACCTACGAGCAGTACTTC. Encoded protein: CASSPIATYEQYF.

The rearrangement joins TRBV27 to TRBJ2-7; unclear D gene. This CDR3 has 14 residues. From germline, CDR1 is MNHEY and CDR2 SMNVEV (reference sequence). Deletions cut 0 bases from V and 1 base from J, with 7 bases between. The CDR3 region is CASSLSALSYEQYF. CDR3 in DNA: TGTGCCAGCAGTTTATCAGCCCTTTCCTACGAGCAGTACTTC.

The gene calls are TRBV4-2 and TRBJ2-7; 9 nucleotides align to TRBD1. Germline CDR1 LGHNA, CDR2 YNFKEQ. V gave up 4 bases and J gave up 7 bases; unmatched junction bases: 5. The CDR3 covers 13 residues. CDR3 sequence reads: CASSLYRGREQYF. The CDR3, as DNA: TGTGCCAGCAGCCTGTACAGGGGGCGGGAGCAGTACTTC.

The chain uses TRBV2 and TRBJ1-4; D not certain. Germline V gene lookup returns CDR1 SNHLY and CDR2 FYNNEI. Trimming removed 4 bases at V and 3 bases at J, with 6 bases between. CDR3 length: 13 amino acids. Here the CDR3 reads CASSVWPNEKLFF. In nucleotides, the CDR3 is TGTGCCAGCAGTGTGTGGCCTAATGAAAAACTGTTTTTT.

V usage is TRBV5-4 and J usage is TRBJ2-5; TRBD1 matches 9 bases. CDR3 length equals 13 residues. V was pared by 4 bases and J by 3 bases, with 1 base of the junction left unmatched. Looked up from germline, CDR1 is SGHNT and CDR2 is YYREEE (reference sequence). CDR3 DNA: TGTGCCAGCAGCCGGACAGGGGAAGAGACCCAGTACTTC. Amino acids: CASSRTGEETQYF.

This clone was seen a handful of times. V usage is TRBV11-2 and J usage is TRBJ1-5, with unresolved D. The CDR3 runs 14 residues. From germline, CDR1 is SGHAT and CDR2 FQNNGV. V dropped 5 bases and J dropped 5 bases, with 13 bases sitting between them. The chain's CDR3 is CASSQTNADQPQHF. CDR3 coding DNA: TGTGCCAGCAGCCAAACAAACGCTGATCAGCCCCAGCATTTT.

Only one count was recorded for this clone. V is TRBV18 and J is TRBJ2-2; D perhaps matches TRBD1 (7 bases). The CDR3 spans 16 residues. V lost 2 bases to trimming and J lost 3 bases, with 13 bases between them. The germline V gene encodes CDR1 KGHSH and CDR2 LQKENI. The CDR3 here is CASSPSGGIYTGELFF. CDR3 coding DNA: TGTGCCAGCTCACCATCAGGGGGGATTTACACCGGGGAGCTGTTTTTT.

CDR3 protein: CASSFGGTLTEAFF. The CDR3 DNA follows: TGTGCCAGCAGCTTTGGGGGGACCTTAACTGAAGCTTTCTTT. The chain recombines TRBV11-2 with TRBJ1-1, with a weak D call TRBD1 (5 bases). The germline V and J ends were trimmed by 3 bases and 5 bases, with 13 bases remaining between them. The CDR3 has 14 residues. Germline-derived CDR1 and CDR2 are SGHAT and FQNNGV.

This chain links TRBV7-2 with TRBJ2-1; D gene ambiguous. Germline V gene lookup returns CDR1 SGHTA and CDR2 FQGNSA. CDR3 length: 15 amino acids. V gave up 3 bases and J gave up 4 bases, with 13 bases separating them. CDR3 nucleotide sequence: TGTGCCAGCAGCTTCAAAACCGGGCAGTACAATGAGCAGTTCTTC. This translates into CASSFKTGQYNEQFF.

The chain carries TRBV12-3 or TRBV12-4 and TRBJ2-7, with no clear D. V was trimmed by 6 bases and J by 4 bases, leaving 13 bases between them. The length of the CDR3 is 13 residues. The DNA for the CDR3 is TGTGCCAGCAGCCCTAAGTTCGGGTACGAGCAGTACTTC. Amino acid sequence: CASSPKFGYEQYF.

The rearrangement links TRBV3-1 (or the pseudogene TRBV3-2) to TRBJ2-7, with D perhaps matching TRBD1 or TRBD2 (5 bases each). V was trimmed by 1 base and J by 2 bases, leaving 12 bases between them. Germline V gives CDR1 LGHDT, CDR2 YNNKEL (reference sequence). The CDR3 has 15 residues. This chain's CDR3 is CASSQVRDPTYEQYF. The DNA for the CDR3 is TGTGCCAGCAGCCAAGTCCGGGACCCCACCTACGAGCAGTACTTC.

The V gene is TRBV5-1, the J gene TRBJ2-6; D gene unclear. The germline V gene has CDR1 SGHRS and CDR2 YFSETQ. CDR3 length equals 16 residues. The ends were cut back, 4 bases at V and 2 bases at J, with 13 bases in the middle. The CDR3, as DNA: TGCGCCAGCAGCCCCGGCCGGCGGCCTGGGGCCAACGTCCTGACTTTC. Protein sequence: CASSPGRRPGANVLTF.

CDR3 amino acids: CASSYSGNRAYEQYF. CDR3 DNA: TGTGCCAGCAGTTACTCAGGGAATCGAGCCTACGAGCAGTACTTC. This chain links TRBV6-5 with TRBJ2-7; no clear D. The V and J ends lost 0 bases and 2 bases respectively, with 11 bases between them. The CDR3 is 15 residues long. Germline assignment: CDR1 MNHEY and CDR2 SVGAGI.

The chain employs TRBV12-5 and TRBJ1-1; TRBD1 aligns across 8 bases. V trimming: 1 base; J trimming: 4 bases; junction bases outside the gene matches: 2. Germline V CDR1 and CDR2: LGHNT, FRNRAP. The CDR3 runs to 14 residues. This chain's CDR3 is CASGLGQGLTEAFF. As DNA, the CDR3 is TGTGCTAGTGGTTTGGGACAGGGGCTCACTGAAGCTTTCTTT.

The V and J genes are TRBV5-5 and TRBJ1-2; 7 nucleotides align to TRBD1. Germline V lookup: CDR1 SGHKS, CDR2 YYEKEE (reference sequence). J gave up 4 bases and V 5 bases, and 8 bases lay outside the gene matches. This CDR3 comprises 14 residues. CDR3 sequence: CASSPTGTAYGYTF. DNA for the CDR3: TGTGCCAGCAGTCCAACCGGGACAGCCTATGGCTACACCTTC.

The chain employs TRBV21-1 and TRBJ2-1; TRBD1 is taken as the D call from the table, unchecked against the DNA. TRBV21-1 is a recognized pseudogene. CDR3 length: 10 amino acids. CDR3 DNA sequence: TGTGCCAGCATCAGGAATGAGCAGTTCTTC. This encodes CASIRNEQFF.

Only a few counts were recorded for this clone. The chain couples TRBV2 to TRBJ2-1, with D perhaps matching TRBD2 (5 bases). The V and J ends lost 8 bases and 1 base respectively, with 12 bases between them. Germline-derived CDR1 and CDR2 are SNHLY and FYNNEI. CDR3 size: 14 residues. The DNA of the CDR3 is TGTGCCAGCCCCCGCGGGTCTTCCTACAATGAGCAGTTCTTC. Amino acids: CASPRGSSYNEQFF.

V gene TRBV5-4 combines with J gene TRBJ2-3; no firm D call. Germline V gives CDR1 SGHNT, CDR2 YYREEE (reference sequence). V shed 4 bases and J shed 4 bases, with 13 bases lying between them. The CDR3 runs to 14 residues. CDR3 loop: CASSPFREADTQYF. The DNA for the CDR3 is TGTGCCAGCAGCCCGTTCCGAGAAGCAGATACGCAGTATTTT.

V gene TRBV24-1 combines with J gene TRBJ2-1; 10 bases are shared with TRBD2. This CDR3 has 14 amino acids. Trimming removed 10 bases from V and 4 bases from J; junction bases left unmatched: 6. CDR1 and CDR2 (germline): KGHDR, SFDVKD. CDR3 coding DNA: TGTGCCACGGGAGCGGGAGGGCCTTACAATGAGCAGTTCTTC. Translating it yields CATGAGGPYNEQFF.